This T cell receptor beta chain comes out of a study of shared clonotypes between healthy human individuals. Germline values: CDR1 SGHNT, CDR2 YYREEE (reference sequence). The ends were cut back, 2 bases at V and 2 bases at J, with 15 bases in the middle. The CDR3 spans 16 residues. Clones were read by immunoSEQ multiplex PCR, and TCRdb kept only the in-frame ones, dropping some. The data contain about a million clones, 70% to 85% of them singletons. The sequenced sample consisted of memory CD4+ T cells from PBMCs. Documented subset: CD45RA-negative fraction. This clonotype was sampled from a man aged 18 to 29 in good health. Some clones in this sample may be carry-over from other donors' samples. This chain uses TRBV5-4 with TRBJ2-3, with D possibly being TRBD2 (5 bases). The CDR3: CASSLGGSSHTDTQYF. The CDR3 DNA is TGTGCCAGCAGCTTAGGAGGCAGCTCTCACACAGATACGCAGTATTTT.